This paragraph reports one T cell receptor beta chain. Its antigen remains undetermined. The sample holds no much larger clone one base away, and base qualities are not on file. The CDR3 runs 16 amino acids, cysteine and phenylalanine included. Only the CDR3 region is kept as DNA, spanning 48 bases read in frame from base 1. CDR1 LGHNA and CDR2 YSLEER were looked up in the germline V gene. The V end loses 0 bases and the J end loses 6 bases, and a stretch of 17 bases separates them. The method was the immunoSEQ multiplex PCR assay. TCRdb provides this immuneACCESS table in a form limited to in-frame rearrangements. Some clones are lacking; in checked studies, under half of them reflect an unresolved V gene, and why the rest are absent is not known. The sample contains around 100,000 clones, about 90% of them found a single time. The ten largest clones add up to 18% of the sample. The data stem from a study of control samples from healthy donors and cancer patients (TCRdb year 2020).

The receptor comes from a woman aged 45-65 years in good health. Rearrangement joined TRBV4-3 to TRBJ2-5; the D gene is perhaps TRBD1, on 6 matching bases. The sequenced sample consisted of blood. The CDR3 amino acid sequence is: CASSQDNSGAVKTQYF. The DNA sequence reads TGCGCCAGCAGCCAAGATAACTCAGGGGCCGTAAAGACCCAGTACTTC.